The T cell receptor (beta chain) under discussion was sequenced for a study of identifying expanded T cells in peripheral blood (dated by TCRdb to between 2018 and 2021). For the study in its entirety: Technical replicates were generated by sequencing separate aliquots of the same genomic DNA pool, and four replicates were compared pairwise. What the research found in general, with its limitations: The binomial model flagged approximately 1.2 differentially abundant clones between technical replicates but 15 to 17 over around 2 weeks and about 19 over around four weeks. Both the number of clones called differentially abundant and the false-positive rate were significantly reduced by the beta-binomial model across all healthy-donor time intervals. It was expected by the authors that biological variance in healthy repertoires might increase further over much longer intervals, such as months to years. Variance in clone template counts between approximately 2-week samples significantly increased with total template count across all healthy donors.

The immunoSEQ Assay, which uses bias-controlled multiplex PCR amplification of genomic DNA, was used to profile TCRbeta CDR3 regions. The study's processing was this. To quantify the absolute abundance of each unique TCRbeta CDR3 region, the sequences were collapsed and filtered. Two models were used to test differential abundance: a binomial model (Fisher-equivalent) and a beta-binomial model that adds time-dependent variance fitted from healthy donors. Clones with fewer than 5 combined templates were excluded, and clones with Benjamini-Hochberg FDR below 0.01 were called differentially abundant. Using the form v = (b*log(k)+a)^2, the beta-binomial variance was modeled as a function of the total template count across the two samples. TCRdb carries this immuneACCESS record with in-frame sequences only. Its versions omit some clonotypes, under half of them owing to an unresolved V gene in the studies checked, with the rest unexplained. The D gene and trimming were derived from the DNA, and the V and J assignments and clone size from that table. The sample records about 85,000 clones, around 90% of which are singletons. Over 15% of the sample comes from the top ten.

As regards this clone: Its recognized antigen is unknown. No base qualities exist here, and no much larger clone lies one base off it.

During the collection period, no infections or other immune events were recorded for the healthy donors. Time-dependent variance in a beta-binomial model of T-cell clone differential abundance was calibrated using healthy-donor blood repertoires as a training cohort. The training cohort included approximately 10 healthy donors, of whom 3 were female and 7 were male. An age range of roughly 25 to 70 years, with an average of about 39 years, was recorded for the donors. Whole blood from each healthy donor was obtained from a commercial supplier and was collected at three time points around 13 days apart. Genomic DNA was extracted from unsorted whole blood for immunosequencing. Reading from cysteine to phenylalanine, the CDR3 counts 14 amino acids. The entry retains the CDR3 DNA only, 42 bases that are in frame from base 1. Trimming removed 2 bases from V and 6 bases from J, leaving 17 bases between the germline ends. CDR1 GTSNPN and CDR2 SVGIG were looked up in the germline V gene (reference sequence).

The chain links TRBV30 with TRBJ2-7, with the D call perhaps TRBD1 or TRBD2, as 5 bases match in each case. The specimen was blood. This TCR derives from a person aged 18 to 75 in good health. The nucleotide sequence reads TGTGCCTGGAGTCCCGGGGACCTAGGAGGCGAGCAGTACTTC. This translates into CAWSPGDLGGEQYF.